This T cell receptor beta chain was identified in a study of breast tumors, draining lymph nodes, adjacent tissues. A remark on this clonotype: Its antigen is unknown.

Per germline, CDR1 LNHNV and CDR2 YYDKDF (reference sequence). CDR3 length: 15 residues. V lost 5 bases to trimming and J lost 0 bases, with 14 bases between them. Overall study findings and caveats: Most tumor T cells seemingly derive from lymph node, then expand in tumor. Compared with basal-like, luminal-like tumors shared significantly more repertoire with nontumor tissue. Tumor repertoires ranked between lymph nodes and nontumor tissue in diversity, with V and J gene preferences. Tumor T cell lymph node origin was a supported hypothesis, not proven.

TCRdb ran MiXCR on the multiplex PCR reads and lists one entry per CDR3 protein. The sample includes approximately 7,100 distinct CDR3 sequences, about 74% of them seen just once. This TCR was recovered from a female donor with breast cancer. Some clones in this sample may be carry-over from other donors' samples. This sequence joins TRBV15 and TRBJ2-7; possibly TRBD2 for D (5 bases). Specimen: tumor-adjacent breast tissue. The CDR3 nucleotides are TGTGCCACCAGCCAGGATGAGGGTTCCTCCTACGAGCAGTACTTC. This sequence encodes CATSQDEGSSYEQYF.